The present T cell receptor (beta chain) was sequenced within a study of OX40 agonist ivuxolimab in advanced cancers. Study overall: Aged roughly 23 to 90 with a mean of about 63 years, they were around 79% male.

Data came from immunoSEQ multiplex PCR; TCRdb stores just in-frame clones and leaves some out. The data contain 50,000 to 60,000 clones, roughly 77% of them singletons. This CDR3 is 19 amino acids long. V shed 5 bases, J shed 0 bases, and the junction held 13 bases outside the gene matches. CDR1 and CDR2 from the germline V gene are SEHNR and FQNEAQ (reference sequence). The table lists this clone with a few counts. Its antigen is not known. Study outcomes and limitations: Among expanded peripheral T cells, antigen specificity went undetermined. Blood T cells, both CD4+ and CD8+, expanded clonally by week 6 at 0.1 to 3.0 mg/kg. CD8+ T cells showed, on average, more clonal expansion than CD4+ cells.

The receptor was derived from an adult with an advanced solid tumor such as melanoma, head and neck, liver or kidney cancer. The sequences come from CD4+ or CD8+ T cells sorted from blood, collected in a trial of the OX40 agonist ivuxolimab. V and J are TRBV7-9 and TRBJ2-4, with TRBD2 matching 10 bases. CDR3 in amino acids: CASSAVLAGATIAKNIQYF. The CDR3 DNA follows: TGTGCCAGCAGCGCAGTCCTAGCGGGGGCCACGATAGCCAAAAACATTCAGTACTTC.